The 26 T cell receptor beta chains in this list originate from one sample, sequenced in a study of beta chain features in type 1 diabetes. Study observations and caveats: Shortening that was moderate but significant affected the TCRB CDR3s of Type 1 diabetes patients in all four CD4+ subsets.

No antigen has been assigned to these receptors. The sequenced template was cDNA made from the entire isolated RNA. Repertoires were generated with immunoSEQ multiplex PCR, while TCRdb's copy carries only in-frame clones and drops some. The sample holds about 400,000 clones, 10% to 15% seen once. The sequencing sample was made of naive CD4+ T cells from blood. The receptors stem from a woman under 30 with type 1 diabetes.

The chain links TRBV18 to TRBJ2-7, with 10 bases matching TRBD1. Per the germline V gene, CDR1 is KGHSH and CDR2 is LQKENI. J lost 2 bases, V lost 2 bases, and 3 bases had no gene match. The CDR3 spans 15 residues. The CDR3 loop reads CASSPAGQGTYEQYF. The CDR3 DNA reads TGTGCCAGCTCACCAGCGGGACAGGGGACCTACGAGCAGTACTTC.

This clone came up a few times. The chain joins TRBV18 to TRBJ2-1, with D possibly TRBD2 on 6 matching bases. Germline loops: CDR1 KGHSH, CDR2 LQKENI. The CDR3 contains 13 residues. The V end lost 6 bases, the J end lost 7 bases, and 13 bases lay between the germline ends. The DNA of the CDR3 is TGTGCCAGCTCGGACGGCCGGGGGAATGAGCAGTTCTTC. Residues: CASSDGRGNEQFF.

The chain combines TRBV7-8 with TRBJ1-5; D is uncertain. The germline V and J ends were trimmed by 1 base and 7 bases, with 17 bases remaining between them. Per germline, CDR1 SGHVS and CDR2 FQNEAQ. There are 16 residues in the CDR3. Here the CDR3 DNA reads TGTGCCAGCAGCTTAGAGCGGGTCCCCTTGCTGCAGCCCCAGCATTTT. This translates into CASSLERVPLLQPQHF.

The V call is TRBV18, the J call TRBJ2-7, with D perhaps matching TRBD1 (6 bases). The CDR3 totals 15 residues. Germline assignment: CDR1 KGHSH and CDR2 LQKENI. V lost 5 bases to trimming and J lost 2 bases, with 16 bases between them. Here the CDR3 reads CASSSQGDTAYEQYF. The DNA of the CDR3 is TGTGCCAGCTCATCACAAGGGGACACAGCCTACGAGCAGTACTTC.

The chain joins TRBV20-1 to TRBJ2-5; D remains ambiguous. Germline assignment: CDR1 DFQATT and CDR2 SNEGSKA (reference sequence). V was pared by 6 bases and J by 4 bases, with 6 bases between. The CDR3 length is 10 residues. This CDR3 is CSAIRETQYF. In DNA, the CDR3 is TGCAGTGCCATCAGAGAGACCCAGTACTTC.

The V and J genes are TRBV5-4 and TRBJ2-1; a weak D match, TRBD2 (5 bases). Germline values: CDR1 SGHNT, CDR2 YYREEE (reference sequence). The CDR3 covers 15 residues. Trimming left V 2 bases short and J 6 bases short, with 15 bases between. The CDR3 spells CASSFGSPEGNEQFF. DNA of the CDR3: TGTGCCAGCAGCTTCGGGTCACCAGAGGGCAATGAGCAGTTCTTC.

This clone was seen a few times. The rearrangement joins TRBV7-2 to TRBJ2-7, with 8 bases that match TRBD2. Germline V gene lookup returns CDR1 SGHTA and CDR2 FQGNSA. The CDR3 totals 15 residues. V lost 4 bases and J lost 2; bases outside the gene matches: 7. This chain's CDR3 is CASSSLAGSAYEQYF. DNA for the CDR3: TGTGCCAGCAGCTCTCTAGCGGGTTCAGCCTACGAGCAGTACTTC.

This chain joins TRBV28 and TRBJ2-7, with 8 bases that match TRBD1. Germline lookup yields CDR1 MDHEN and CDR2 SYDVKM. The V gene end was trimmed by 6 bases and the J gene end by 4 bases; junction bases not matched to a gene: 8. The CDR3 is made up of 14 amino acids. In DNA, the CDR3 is TGTGCCAGCAGGCTGACAGGGGTAGGTTACGAGCAGTACTTC. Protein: CASRLTGVGYEQYF.

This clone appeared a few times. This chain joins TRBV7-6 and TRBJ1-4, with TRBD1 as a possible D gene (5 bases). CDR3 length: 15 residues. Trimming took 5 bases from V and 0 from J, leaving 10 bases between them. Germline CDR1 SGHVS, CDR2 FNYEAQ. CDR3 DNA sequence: TGTGCCAGCAGCCGGAGGGGAGCAACTAATGAAAAACTGTTTTTT. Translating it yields CASSRRGATNEKLFF. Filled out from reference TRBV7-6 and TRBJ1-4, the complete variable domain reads GAGVSQSPRYKVTKRGQDVALRCDPISGHVSLYWYRQALGQGPEFLTYFNYEAQQDKSGLPNDRFSAERPEGSISTLTIQRTEQRDSAMYRCASSRRGATNEKLFFGSGTQLSVL.

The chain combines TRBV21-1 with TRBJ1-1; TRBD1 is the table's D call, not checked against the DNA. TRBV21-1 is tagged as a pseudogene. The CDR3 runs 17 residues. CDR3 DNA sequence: TGTGCCAGCAGCGTCGACAGGGATACTTCGATGGACACTGAAGCTTTCTTT. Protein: CASSVDRDTSMDTEAFF.

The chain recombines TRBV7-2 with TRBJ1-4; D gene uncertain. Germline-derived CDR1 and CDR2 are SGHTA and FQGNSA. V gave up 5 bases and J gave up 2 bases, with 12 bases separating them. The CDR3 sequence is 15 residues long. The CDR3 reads CASSPMGSTNEKLFF. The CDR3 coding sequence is TGTGCCAGCAGCCCTATGGGCAGCACTAATGAAAAACTGTTTTTT.

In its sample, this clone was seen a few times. CDR3 region: CASSVGPQGSKPYEQYF. The CDR3 nucleotides read TGTGCCAGCAGCGTAGGACCCCAGGGGAGTAAGCCCTACGAGCAGTACTTC. The V and J genes are TRBV9 and TRBJ2-7, with a tentative D call TRBD1 (6 bases). The length of the CDR3 is 17 residues. With 0 bases removed from V and 2 bases from J, the gap between germline ends came to 18 bases. Germline CDR1 is SGDLS and CDR2 is YYNGEE.

In DNA, the CDR3 is TGTGCCAGCAGCTACGAGACAGGGCCCTACGAGCAGTACTTC. It codes for CASSYETGPYEQYF. The chain links TRBV11-3 to TRBJ2-7; 7 nucleotides agree with TRBD1. The CDR3 extends over 14 amino acids. The V gene end was trimmed by 4 bases and the J gene end by 2 bases; junction bases not matched to a gene: 5. CDR1 is SGHNT and CDR2 is YENEEA in the germline V gene.

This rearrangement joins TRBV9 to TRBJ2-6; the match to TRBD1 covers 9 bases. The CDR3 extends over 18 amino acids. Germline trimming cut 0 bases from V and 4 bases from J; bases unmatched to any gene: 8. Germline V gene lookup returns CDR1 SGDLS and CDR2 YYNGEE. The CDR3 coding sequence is TGTGCCAGCAGCGTAGAAATGGGACAGGGACCCGGGGCCAACGTCCTGACTTTC. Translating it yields CASSVEMGQGPGANVLTF.

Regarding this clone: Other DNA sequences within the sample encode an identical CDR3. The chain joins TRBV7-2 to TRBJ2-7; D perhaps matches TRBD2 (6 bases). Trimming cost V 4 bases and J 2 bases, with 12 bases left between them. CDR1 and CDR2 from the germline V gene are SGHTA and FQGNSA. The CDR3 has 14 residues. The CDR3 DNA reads TGTGCCAGCAGCTCCGGGACTGGCACCTACGAGCAGTACTTC. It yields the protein CASSSGTGTYEQYF.

The CDR3, as DNA: TGTGCCAGCAGTTACTCGGGACTAGCGGGGACCTACGAGCAGTACTTC. This codes for CASSYSGLAGTYEQYF. V usage is TRBV6-5 and J usage is TRBJ2-7; 13 nucleotides line up with TRBD2. The CDR3 sequence is 16 residues long. Germline V gives CDR1 MNHEY, CDR2 SVGAGI. V trimming: 0 bases; J trimming: 2 bases; junction bases outside the gene matches: 1.

The CDR3: CASNAGVTGAGEAFF. The CDR3, as DNA: TGTGCCAGCAATGCTGGGGTAACAGGGGCCGGAGAAGCTTTCTTT. This sequence joins TRBV6-5 and TRBJ1-1; TRBD1 matches at 7 bases. The CDR3 is made up of 15 amino acids. J gave up 8 bases and V 7 bases, and 16 bases lay outside the gene matches. The germline gives CDR1 MNHEY, CDR2 SVGAGI.

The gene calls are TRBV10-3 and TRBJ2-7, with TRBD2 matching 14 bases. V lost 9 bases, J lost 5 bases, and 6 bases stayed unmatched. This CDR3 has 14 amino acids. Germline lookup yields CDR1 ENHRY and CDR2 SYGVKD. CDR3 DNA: TGTGCCATAACAAAGGGACTAGCGGGAGACGAGCAGTACTTC. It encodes CAITKGLAGDEQYF.

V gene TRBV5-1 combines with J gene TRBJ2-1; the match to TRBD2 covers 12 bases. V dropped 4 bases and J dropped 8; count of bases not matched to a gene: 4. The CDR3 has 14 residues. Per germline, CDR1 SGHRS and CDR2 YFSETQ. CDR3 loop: CASSIRTSGDEQFF. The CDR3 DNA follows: TGCGCCAGCAGCATACGGACTAGCGGGGATGAGCAGTTCTTC.

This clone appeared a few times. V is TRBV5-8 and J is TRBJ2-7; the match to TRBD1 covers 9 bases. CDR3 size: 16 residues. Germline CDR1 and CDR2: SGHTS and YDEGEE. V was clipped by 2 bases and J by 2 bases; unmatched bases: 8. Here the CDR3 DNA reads TGTGCCAGCAGCTTCTCCCGGGACAGGGATCCCTACGAGCAGTACTTC. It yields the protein CASSFSRDRDPYEQYF.

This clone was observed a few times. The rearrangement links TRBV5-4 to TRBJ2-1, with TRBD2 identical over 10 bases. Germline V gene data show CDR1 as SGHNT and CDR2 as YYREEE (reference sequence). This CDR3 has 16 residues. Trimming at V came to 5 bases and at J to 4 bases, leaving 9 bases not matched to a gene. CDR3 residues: CASSGEASGGYNEQFF. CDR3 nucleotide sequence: TGTGCCAGCAGTGGTGAAGCTAGCGGGGGATACAATGAGCAGTTCTTC.

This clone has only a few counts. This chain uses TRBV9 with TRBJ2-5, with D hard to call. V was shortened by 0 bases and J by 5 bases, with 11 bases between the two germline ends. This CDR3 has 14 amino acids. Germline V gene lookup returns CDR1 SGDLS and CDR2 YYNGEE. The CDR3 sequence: CASSVESTRETQYF. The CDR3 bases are TGTGCCAGCAGCGTAGAATCCACCCGGGAGACCCAGTACTTC.

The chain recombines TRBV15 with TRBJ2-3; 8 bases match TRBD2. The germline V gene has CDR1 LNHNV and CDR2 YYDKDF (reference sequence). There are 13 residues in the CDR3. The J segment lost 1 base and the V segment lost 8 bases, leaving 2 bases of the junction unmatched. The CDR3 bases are TGTGCCACCGCGCGGGGGGGCACAGATACGCAGTATTTT. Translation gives CATARGGTDTQYF.

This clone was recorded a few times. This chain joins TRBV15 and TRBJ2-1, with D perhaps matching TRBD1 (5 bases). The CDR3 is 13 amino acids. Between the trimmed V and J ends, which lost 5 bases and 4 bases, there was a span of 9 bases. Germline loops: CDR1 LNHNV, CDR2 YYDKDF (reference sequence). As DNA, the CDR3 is TGTGCCACCAGCTTGGACAAATACAATGAGCAGTTCTTC. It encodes CATSLDKYNEQFF. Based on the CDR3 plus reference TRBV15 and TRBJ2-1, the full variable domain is DAMVIQNPRYQVTQFGKPVTLSCSQTLNHNVMYWYQQKSSQAPKLLFHYYDKDFNNEADTPDNFQSRRPNTSFCFLDIRSPGLGDTAMYLCATSLDKYNEQFFGPGTRLTVL.

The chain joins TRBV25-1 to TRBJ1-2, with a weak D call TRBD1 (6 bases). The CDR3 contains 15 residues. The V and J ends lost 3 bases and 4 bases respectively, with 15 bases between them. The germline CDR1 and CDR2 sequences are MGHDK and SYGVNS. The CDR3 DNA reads TGTGCCAGCAGTGATCCACAGGGAATCAGCTATGGCTACACCTTC. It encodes CASSDPQGISYGYTF.

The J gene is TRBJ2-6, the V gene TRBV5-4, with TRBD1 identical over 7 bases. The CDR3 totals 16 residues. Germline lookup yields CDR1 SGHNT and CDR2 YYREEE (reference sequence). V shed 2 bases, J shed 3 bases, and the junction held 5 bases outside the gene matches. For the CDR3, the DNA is TGTGCCAGCAGCTTAACAGGGGCACTTGGGGCCAACGTCCTGACTTTC. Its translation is CASSLTGALGANVLTF.